One sample yielded the 26 T cell receptor beta chains listed below, sequenced in a study of CD8+ T cells in alopecia areata (dated by TCRdb to about 2018). The library was obtained by the immunoSEQ multiplex PCR assay. To provide template for TCR sequencing, every sample had RNA extracted and reverse transcribed into cDNA. As stored in TCRdb, this immuneACCESS dataset retains in-frame rearrangements with V and J assigned. A fraction of the clones does not appear; measured against another copy, unresolved V genes explain less than half of the discrepancy, and the remainder lacks a known reason. The table records about 4,000 clones for this sample, and not one of them appears only once. Together, the top ten hold 25% to 35% of the sample. Pooled mouse cutaneous lymph node cells were stained for CD4, CD8alpha, NKG2D, NKG2ACE and other markers and were then sorted on a BD Influx. Sequencing used CD8+ T cells sorted from a lymph node. The receptors were gathered from a C3H/HeJ mouse with alopecia areata. In terms of MHC, this strain is H2-k.

This clone was seen at least ten times. Any gene name here is a mouse gene name. The read falls 4 residues short of the CDR3 end, and the missing part is taken from the germline J gene. The chain recombines TRBV5 with TRBJ2-7, with 9 bases fitting TRBD2. The CDR3 sequence is 15 residues long. The germline V gene has CDR1 LGHNA and CDR2 YNLKQL (reference sequence). The J segment lost 2 bases and the V segment lost 0 bases, leaving 2 bases of the junction unmatched. CDR3 DNA, as far as it was read: TGTGCCAGCAGCCAAGATTGGGACTGGGCCTAT. Translating gives CASSQDWDWAY. In full, the CDR3 is CASSQDWDWAYEQYF.

On this clone: Genes and germline are mouse. The CDR3 end is not reached by the read, which stops 4 residues before it; the germline J gene fills it in. The J gene is TRBJ1-1, the V gene TRBV13-3; 7 bases align to TRBD1. Germline V CDR1 and CDR2: NNHDY, SYVADS. V lost 5 bases and J lost 1; bases outside the gene matches: 5. The CDR3 is 14 residues long. The CDR3 here is CASRPGQENTEVFF. Incomplete CDR3 DNA: TGTGCCAGCAGACCAGGACAGGAAAACACA.

This clone is classed as medium-sized. Genes here carry mouse names. Partial CDR3 DNA: TGCACCTGCAGTGCAGATTCAGGACAGAACAAAGAC. Encoded protein: CTCSADSGQNKD. The entire CDR3 protein is CTCSADSGQNKDTQYF. The J gene is TRBJ2-5, the V gene TRBV1, with D possibly TRBD1 on 6 matching bases. The read halts 4 residues ahead of the CDR3 end, with the missing end drawn from the germline J gene. The CDR3 is 16 amino acids. The germline V gene encodes CDR1 NSQYPW and CDR2 LRSPGD (reference sequence).

There are a few counts of this clone. Mouse gene names apply. With the read ending 4 residues before the CDR3 end, the germline J gene is used to fill in that end. The V gene is TRBV13-2, the J gene TRBJ2-4, with 9 bases aligning to TRBD2. This CDR3 comprises 15 residues. Germline CDR1 is NNHNN and CDR2 is SYGAGS (reference sequence). After removal of 1 base from V and 0 bases from J, the junction contained 0 bases not matched to a gene. The CDR3 spells CASGDTGGSQNTLYF. The DNA read from the CDR3 is TGTGCCAGCGGTGATACTGGGGGGAGTCAAAAC.

This clone was observed many times. Genes and germline come from the mouse. With the read ending 3 residues before the CDR3 end, the germline J gene is used to fill in that end. This chain connects TRBV19 to TRBJ1-6, with D uncertain. TRBJ1-6 is recorded as an ORF, its role being uncertain. CDR3 size: 13 residues. Germline loops: CDR1 FNHDT, CDR2 SITEND (reference sequence). The ends were cut back, 0 bases at V and 7 bases at J, with 5 bases in the middle. Incomplete CDR3 DNA: TGTGCCAGCAGTATAGAGCAGAATTCGCCC. This translates into CASSIEQNSP. The full CDR3 reads CASSIEQNSPLYF.

This clone is classed as medium-sized (0.01 to 0.1%). Each gene name is a mouse one. The read gets to within 4 residues of the CDR3 end, and the germline J gene fills in the rest. This sample also contains other DNA sequences that code for the same CDR3. The chain combines TRBV19 with TRBJ2-3; D gene unclear. Trimming took 1 base from V and 0 from J, leaving 6 bases between them. The CDR3 loop spans 14 amino acids. CDR1 is FNHDT and CDR2 is SITEND in the germline V gene (reference sequence). The CDR3 protein is CASSITPSAETLYF. Incomplete CDR3 DNA: TGTGCCAGCAGTATAACACCTAGTGCAGAA.

Points on this clone: The gene names given are mouse names. The observed sequence ends 4 residues before the CDR3 terminus, with the missing tail filled in from the germline J gene. V gene TRBV13-2 combines with J gene TRBJ2-7, with 8 bases aligning to TRBD2. With V trimmed by 0 bases and J by 3 bases, 5 bases remained unmatched. The CDR3 has 15 residues. Germline V gene sequence: CDR1 NNHNN, CDR2 SYGAGS (reference sequence). The CDR3 DNA, read in part, is TGTGCCAGCGGTGATGCGGGGGGGGGCCTCTAT. Amino acid sequence: CASGDAGGGLY. The whole CDR3 region reads CASGDAGGGLYEQYF.

A note on this clone: Gene labels here are mouse ones. The CDR3 extends 4 residues past the end of the read, so its final part is completed from the germline J gene. The chain couples TRBV5 to TRBJ2-7; the D gene is possibly TRBD1 (5 bases). The CDR3 is 15 amino acids. Germline V lookup: CDR1 LGHNA, CDR2 YNLKQL (reference sequence). CDR3 sequence reads: CASSQDGQGTDEQYF. Incomplete CDR3 DNA: TGTGCCAGCAGCCAAGATGGGCAGGGAACGGAT.

Details on this clone: One end of the junction is discordant with germline, which a read error may explain. These gene names are mouse names. The CDR3 goes on 4 residues after the read ends, and that part is filled in from the germline J gene. V is TRBV17 and J is TRBJ1-1, with a tentative D call TRBD1 (5 bases). This CDR3 comprises 14 residues. Per the germline V gene, CDR1 is MNHDT and CDR2 is YYDKIL. The CDR3 loop reads CASSEGLGGREVFF. The DNA read from the CDR3 is TGTGCCAGCAGTGAGGGACTGGGGGGGAGA.

Comments on this clone: Gene names and germline match the mouse. Sequencing ends 4 residues short of the CDR3 end; the germline J gene provides the rest. The J gene is TRBJ2-7, the V gene TRBV4; TRBD2 aligns across 7 bases. The J segment lost 0 bases and the V segment lost 5 bases, leaving 4 bases of the junction unmatched. Germline loops: CDR1 LGHDT, CDR2 YNNKQL (reference sequence). The CDR3 has 14 amino acids. CDR3 region: CASSRGGSSYEQYF. CDR3 DNA, as far as it was read: TGTGCCAGCAGCCGGGGGGGGAGCTCCTAT.

This clone came up many times. Gene names denote mouse genes. The covered CDR3 bases are TGTGCCAGCAGTATCTCTGGGTATAGTGCAGAA. This sequence encodes CASSISGYSAE. The full-length CDR3 reads as CASSISGYSAETLYF. V usage is TRBV19 and J usage is TRBJ2-3; D is perhaps TRBD2 (5 bases). The read ends 4 residues before the CDR3 terminus; that terminus is restored from the germline J gene. This CDR3 has 15 residues. Trimming took off 2 bases at V and 0 bases at J, with 10 bases between the two ends. CDR1 FNHDT and CDR2 SITEND come from the germline V gene (reference sequence). Using reference TRBV19 and TRBJ2-3 for the parts outside the CDR3, the full variable domain is GGIITQTPKFLIGQEGQKLTLKCQQNFNHDTMYWYRQDSGKGLRLIYYSITENDLQKGDLSEGYDASREKKSSFSLTVTSAQKNEMAVFLCASSISGYSAETLYFGSGTRLTVL.

Within the sample, this clone is medium-sized. The germline and genes are mouse ones. The read terminates 4 residues before the CDR3 end, so the remaining end is supplied by the germline J gene. The V call is TRBV14, the J call TRBJ2-1; D perhaps matches TRBD2 (6 bases). The CDR3 spans 13 residues. Germline V gene lookup returns CDR1 SGHDT and CDR2 FRDEAV. The sequenced part of the CDR3 DNA is TGTGCCAGCAGTCGGGACTCGGAGTCT. It translates to CASSRDSES. The complete CDR3 sequence is CASSRDSESEQFF.

In its sample, this clone was seen many times. Mouse names are used for the genes. The read comes to an end 4 residues before the CDR3 does, leaving the germline J gene to fill in the end. The chain combines TRBV13-2 with TRBJ2-7; D is possibly TRBD2 (7 bases). The CDR3 runs 15 residues. Germline V gene sequence: CDR1 NNHNN, CDR2 SYGAGS (reference sequence). The CDR3 sequence: CASGASLGALYEQYF. The covered CDR3 bases are TGTGCCAGCGGTGCCTCCCTGGGGGCTCTATAT.

Turning to this clone: Mouse gene names and germline throughout. The read terminates 4 residues ahead of where the CDR3 ends, so the germline J gene completes it. The chain uses TRBV19 and TRBJ2-5; perhaps TRBD2 as D (5 bases). CDR1 and CDR2 (germline): FNHDT, SITEND (reference sequence). V was cut by 2 bases and J by 3 bases, with 7 bases left in between. There are 13 residues in the CDR3. The covered CDR3 bases are TGTGCCAGCAGTATCGTGGGGCAAGAC. Amino acids: CASSIVGQD. The entire CDR3 protein reads CASSIVGQDTQYF.

This clone is categorized as medium-sized. Mouse names are used for the genes. The CDR3 end is not reached by the read, which stops 4 residues before it; the germline J gene fills it in. The rearrangement links TRBV14 to TRBJ1-1, with TRBD1 matching 7 bases. Unmatched junction bases numbered 7, after V lost 3 bases and J lost 2 bases. CDR3 length: 15 amino acids. The germline V gene has CDR1 SGHDT and CDR2 FRDEAV. The CDR3 reads CASSSLDRSNTEVFF. The CDR3 bases that were read are TGTGCCAGCAGTTCCCTGGACAGGTCCAACACA.

This clone occurred many times. Any gene name here is a mouse gene name. Incomplete CDR3 DNA: TGTGCTAGCAGTTTACCAGGGGGCGACCAAGAC. Translated, it gives CASSLPGGDQD. The full CDR3 protein is CASSLPGGDQDTQYF. The chain employs TRBV29 and TRBJ2-5; TRBD1 matches at 8 bases. The read is 4 residues too short to cover the CDR3 end, so that end is filled in from the germline J gene. V trimming: 2 bases; J trimming: 1 base; junction bases outside the gene matches: 2. The CDR3 contains 15 residues. Germline V gives CDR1 MSHET, CDR2 SYDVDS.

This clone was observed at least ten times. Gene names denote mouse genes. The read terminates 4 residues ahead of where the CDR3 ends, so the germline J gene completes it. The chain couples TRBV1 to TRBJ2-4; the D gene is possibly TRBD2 (6 bases). Germline V gene lookup returns CDR1 NSQYPW and CDR2 LRSPGD (reference sequence). The CDR3 contains 15 residues. Incomplete CDR3 DNA: TGCACCTGCAGTGCAGATATGCTGGGGATGAAC. Amino acids: CTCSADMLGMN. The whole CDR3 is CTCSADMLGMNTLYF.

This clone was counted ten times or more. Gene names and germline refer to mouse. The CDR3 end is not reached by the read, which stops 4 residues before it; the germline J gene fills it in. The V and J genes are TRBV13-3 and TRBJ2-7, with TRBD2 matching 8 bases. V lost 7 bases and J lost 2; bases outside the gene matches: 5. This CDR3 spans 13 amino acids. Germline CDR1 and CDR2: NNHDY and SYVADS. CDR3 DNA (partial): TGTGCCAGCGGGGGGGGCGCCCCCTAT. Protein: CASGGGAPY. The CDR3 in its entirety is CASGGGAPYEQYF.

Concerning this clone itself: Germline and genes here are mouse. The missing CDR3 end, 4 residues past where the read stops, is filled in from the germline J gene. This chain links TRBV31 with TRBJ2-2, with D possibly matching TRBD1 (5 bases). Germline loops: CDR1 GKSSPN, CDR2 SITVG. Between the trimmed V and J ends, which lost 3 bases and 0 bases, there was a span of 8 bases. The CDR3 is 14 amino acids. The part of the CDR3 DNA that was read is TGTGCCTGGAGCCGGACAACAAACACCGGG. Translated, it gives CAWSRTTNTG. The CDR3 in its entirety is CAWSRTTNTGQLYF.

At least ten counts were recorded for this clone. Gene names and germline match the mouse. The read terminates 4 residues ahead of where the CDR3 ends, so the germline J gene completes it. The V call is TRBV13-1, the J call TRBJ2-1; the D is unclear. The CDR3 extends over 13 amino acids. Trimming took 0 bases from V and 3 from J, leaving 4 bases between them. Looked up from germline, CDR1 is NSHNY and CDR2 is SYGAGN. The CDR3 is CASSDDIYAEQFF. Incomplete CDR3 DNA: TGTGCCAGCAGTGATGACATCTATGCT.

This clone came up many times. Gene and germline names: mouse. The read comes to an end 4 residues before the CDR3 does, leaving the germline J gene to fill in the end. The chain uses TRBV13-2 and TRBJ2-7, with 9 bases that match TRBD1. Germline lookup yields CDR1 NNHNN and CDR2 SYGAGS (reference sequence). The CDR3 is 15 residues long. CDR3 loop: CASGDAWTGAYEQYF. CDR3 DNA, as far as it was read: TGTGCCAGCGGTGATGCATGGACAGGGGCATAT.

In its sample, this clone ranks as medium-sized. The genes and germline here are from mouse. The read finishes 4 residues shy of the CDR3 end, and the germline J gene is used to complete it. This sequence joins TRBV17 and TRBJ2-5; D uncertain. CDR3 length: 13 residues. Germline CDR1 and CDR2: MNHDT and YYDKIL. V dropped 2 bases and J dropped 0 bases, with 3 bases sitting between them. CDR3 bases read: TGTGCTAGCAGTAGAACTAACCAAGAC. Protein product: CASSRTNQD. The entire CDR3 is CASSRTNQDTQYF. Supplemented by reference TRBV17 and TRBJ2-5, the full variable domain reads DTTVKQNPRYKLARVGKPVNLICSQTMNHDTMYWYQKKPNQAPKLLLFYYDKILNREADTFEKFQSSRPNNSFCSLYIGSAGLEYSAMYLCASSRTNQDTQYFGPGTRLLVL.

This clone was seen repeatedly, ten times or more. Mouse germline and gene names are used. The part of the CDR3 DNA that was read is TGTGCCAGCGGTGAGCCGGCTGGGGGGCGTGCT. It translates to CASGEPAGGRA. In full, the CDR3 reads CASGEPAGGRAEQFF. The gene calls are TRBV13-2 and TRBJ2-1; 8 bases align to TRBD2. From the germline J gene comes the end of the CDR3, since the read stops 4 residues before it. Germline V lookup: CDR1 NNHNN, CDR2 SYGAGS (reference sequence). V shed 2 bases, J shed 6 bases, and the junction held 7 bases outside the gene matches. The CDR3 has 15 residues.

This clone was recorded many times. The listed genes are named as in mouse. The CDR3 extends 4 residues past the end of the read, so its final part is completed from the germline J gene. This chain links TRBV13-1 with TRBJ1-1; TRBD1 aligns across 8 bases. The CDR3 is 12 amino acids. Germline loops: CDR1 NSHNY, CDR2 SYGAGN. The CDR3 region is CASSGQGIEVFF. The sequenced CDR3 bases are TGTGCCAGCAGTGGACAGGGGATA.

This clone has ten or more counts. Germline and genes here are mouse. The read falls 4 residues short of the CDR3 end, and the missing part is taken from the germline J gene. J is TRBJ2-1 and V is TRBV13-2; 8 nucleotides agree with TRBD2. Germline lookup yields CDR1 NNHNN and CDR2 SYGAGS (reference sequence). V lost 0 bases and J lost 2; bases outside the gene matches: 4. The CDR3 has 16 amino acids. The CDR3: CASGDEMGGDYAEQFF. The sequenced part of the CDR3 DNA is TGTGCCAGCGGTGATGAGATGGGGGGGGACTATGCT.

Of note for this clone: Gene names follow the mouse nomenclature. The read ends 4 residues early relative to the CDR3; the germline J gene fills the gap. V is TRBV19 and J is TRBJ2-5; 10 nucleotides align to TRBD2. Per germline, CDR1 FNHDT and CDR2 SITEND (reference sequence). The length of the CDR3 is 15 residues. V lost 4 bases to trimming and J lost 2 bases; unmatched junction nucleotides: 4. CDR3 sequence reads: CASSYGLGVQDTQYF. CDR3 bases read: TGTGCCAGCAGTTACGGACTGGGGGTCCAAGAC.